A selection of T cell receptor beta chains follows, all from one sample in a study of blood T cell repertoires in COVID-19. Generated by immunoSEQ multiplex PCR, the TCRdb table keeps only in-frame clones and is missing some. The sample includes around 320,000 clones, about nine tenths seen only once; the top ten take approximately 2%. The sequenced material came from peripheral blood. The origin of the receptors is a man younger than 35 with active or convalescent COVID-19. CDR3s include the opening cysteine and the closing phenylalanine or tryptophan.

CDR3 protein: CASSLDRTYSPLHF; CDR3 length: 14; V gene: TRBV11-2; J gene: TRBJ1-6
CDR3 protein: CASSLYLVQREALTYEQYF; CDR3 length: 19; V gene: TRBV28; J gene: TRBJ2-7
CDR3 protein: CASRAGSYSGYTF; CDR3 length: 13; V gene: TRBV12-3/TRBV12-4; J gene: TRBJ1-2
CDR3 protein: CASSRDRGRDGYTF; CDR3 length: 14; V gene: TRBV4-1; J gene: TRBJ1-2
CDR3 protein: CASSETRAGGREQFF; CDR3 length: 15; V gene: TRBV2; J gene: TRBJ2-1
CDR3 protein: CASSSSGGFSNQPQHF; CDR3 length: 16; V gene: TRBV6-5; J gene: TRBJ1-5
CDR3 protein: CASSTDRGLAAWTDTQYF; CDR3 length: 18; V gene: TRBV19; J gene: TRBJ2-3
CDR3 protein: CASGRTGAPAGDGEQFF; CDR3 length: 17; V gene: TRBV12-5; J gene: TRBJ2-1
CDR3 protein: CASSQEPTVAGGYTF; CDR3 length: 15; V gene: TRBV5-1; J gene: TRBJ1-2
CDR3 protein: CAISGTMGGGSYNEQFF; CDR3 length: 17; V gene: TRBV10-3; J gene: TRBJ2-1
CDR3 protein: CASSAQTGSNYGYTF; CDR3 length: 15; V gene: TRBV27; J gene: TRBJ1-2
CDR3 protein: CASSDRTSGNTGELFF; CDR3 length: 16; V gene: TRBV9; J gene: TRBJ2-2
CDR3 protein: CASRAVAVEADTQYF; CDR3 length: 15; V gene: TRBV7-8; J gene: TRBJ2-3
CDR3 protein: CASSVTGGASSEAFF; CDR3 length: 15; V gene: TRBV19; J gene: TRBJ1-1
CDR3 protein: CASSQGARDRNSPLHF; CDR3 length: 16; V gene: TRBV3-1/TRBV3-2; J gene: TRBJ1-6
CDR3 protein: CASSPAQGAVTEAFF; CDR3 length: 15; V gene: TRBV7-8; J gene: TRBJ1-1
CDR3 protein: CASSQDWGSGRGTDTQYF; CDR3 length: 18; V gene: TRBV3-1/TRBV3-2; J gene: TRBJ2-3
CDR3 protein: CASSGRENYEQYF; CDR3 length: 13; V gene: TRBV25-1; J gene: TRBJ2-7
CDR3 protein: CASRAGKQNSPLHF; CDR3 length: 14; V gene: TRBV27; J gene: TRBJ1-6
CDR3 protein: CATSDTTGAWYEQYF; CDR3 length: 15; V gene: TRBV24-1; J gene: TRBJ2-7
CDR3 protein: CASGQVGAYEQYF; CDR3 length: 13; V gene: TRBV5-1; J gene: TRBJ2-7
CDR3 protein: CASSYSRGVTGELFF; CDR3 length: 15; V gene: TRBV6-2/TRBV6-3; J gene: TRBJ2-2
CDR3 protein: CASSRDSWGEKLFF; CDR3 length: 14; V gene: TRBV2; J gene: TRBJ1-4
CDR3 protein: CASSMGLYYGYTF; CDR3 length: 13; V gene: TRBV19; J gene: TRBJ1-2
CDR3 protein: CASSLVLAVNQPQHF; CDR3 length: 15; V gene: TRBV7-2; J gene: TRBJ1-5
CDR3 protein: CASSIGRGIATNEKLFF; CDR3 length: 17; V gene: TRBV19; J gene: TRBJ1-4
CDR3 protein: CASSLAGGGQETQYF; CDR3 length: 15; V gene: TRBV7-6; J gene: TRBJ2-5
CDR3 protein: CASSLGGLVSETQYF; CDR3 length: 15; V gene: TRBV5-1; J gene: TRBJ2-5
CDR3 protein: CASSLDRNQPQHF; CDR3 length: 13; V gene: TRBV5-1; J gene: TRBJ1-5
CDR3 protein: CASSIRQGSHNSPLHF; CDR3 length: 16; V gene: TRBV28; J gene: TRBJ1-6
CDR3 protein: CASSLGTSGIDEQFF; CDR3 length: 15; V gene: TRBV5-1; J gene: TRBJ2-1
CDR3 protein: CASSPWDGGDYGYTF; CDR3 length: 15; V gene: TRBV18; J gene: TRBJ1-2
CDR3 protein: CASSQMDRDSYNEQFF; CDR3 length: 16; V gene: TRBV5-6; J gene: TRBJ2-1
CDR3 protein: CASSLVVGAHEQYF; CDR3 length: 14; V gene: TRBV5-1; J gene: TRBJ2-7
CDR3 protein: CASSFEISYEQYF; CDR3 length: 13; V gene: TRBV5-1; J gene: TRBJ2-7
CDR3 protein: CASSRTSGSYEQYF; CDR3 length: 14; V gene: TRBV3-1/TRBV3-2; J gene: TRBJ2-7
CDR3 protein: CATSRGTSGTYEQYF; CDR3 length: 15; V gene: TRBV15; J gene: TRBJ2-7
CDR3 protein: CASSQTGQNQPQHF; CDR3 length: 14; V gene: TRBV4-1; J gene: TRBJ1-5
CDR3 protein: CASSLVRGSTDTQYF; CDR3 length: 15; V gene: TRBV5-1; J gene: TRBJ2-3
CDR3 protein: CASSFRDSQETQYF; CDR3 length: 14; V gene: TRBV5-4; J gene: TRBJ2-5